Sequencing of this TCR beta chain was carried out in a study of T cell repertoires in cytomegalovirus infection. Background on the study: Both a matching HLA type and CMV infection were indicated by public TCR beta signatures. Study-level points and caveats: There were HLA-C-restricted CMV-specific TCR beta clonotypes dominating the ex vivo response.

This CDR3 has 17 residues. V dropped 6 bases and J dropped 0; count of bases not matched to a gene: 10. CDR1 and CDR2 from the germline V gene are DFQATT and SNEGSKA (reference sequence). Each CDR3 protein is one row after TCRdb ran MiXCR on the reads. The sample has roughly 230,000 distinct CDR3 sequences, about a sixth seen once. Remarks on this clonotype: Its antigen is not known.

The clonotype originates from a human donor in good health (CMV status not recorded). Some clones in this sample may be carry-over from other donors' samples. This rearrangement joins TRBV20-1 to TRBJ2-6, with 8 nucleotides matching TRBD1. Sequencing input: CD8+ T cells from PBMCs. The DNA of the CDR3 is TGCAGTGCCTTTAATCAGGACAGGGTCTCTGGGGCCAACGTCCTGACTTTC. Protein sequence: CSAFNQDRVSGANVLTF.